A selection of T cell receptor beta chains follows, all from one sample in a study of blood T cells in healthy people across ages. One entry per CDR3 protein, called by TCRdb with MiXCR from the 5' RACE reads. This table holds about 770,000 distinct CDR3 sequences, under 45% found once. The sample consisted of blood. All receptors derive from a man aged 60 to 69 in good health. CDR3s leave out the opening cysteine and the closing phenylalanine or tryptophan. Some rows have no size entry. The others give once, few or many, or a class for an expanded clone.

v_call	clone_size	j_call	cdr3_aa
TRBV4-1	.	TRBJ1-3	ASSQGRAETESGNTIY
TRBV20-1	few	TRBJ2-3	SASTSPLADTQY
TRBV20-1	few	TRBJ2-3	SKEWTDTQY
TRBV30	.	.	AWSLNPADRGIHEQY
TRBV7-9	.	TRBJ1-2	ASSLRGLGYGYT
TRBV5-1	few	TRBJ1-4	ASSLKGGTNEKLF
TRBV11-2	.	TRBJ2-1	ASSFPRGSVYNEQF
TRBV3-1	few	TRBJ2-5	ASREGMLQETQY
TRBV2	.	TRBJ2-5	ASSPTGSQY
TRBV6-2/TRBV6-3	.	TRBJ2-7	ASIPAGTNSYEQY
TRBV7-9	many	TRBJ2-7	ASSLSGDPDHEQY
TRBV7-2	.	TRBJ1-6	ASSPDSPPLH
TRBV14	few	TRBJ2-2	ASSHGGINTGELF
TRBV20-1	.	TRBJ2-7	SARDPSGLAISYEQY
TRBV29-1	few	TRBJ2-7	SVDRPWVAYYYEQY
TRBV5-1	few	TRBJ1-6	ASRSGEGFRSPLH
TRBV12-3/TRBV12-4	once	TRBJ2-3	ASRGGVKAGTDAQY
TRBV27	.	TRBJ2-7	ASNRQGTDEQY
TRBV20-1	.	.	SARVGSEVSTQY
TRBV6-6	.	TRBJ2-5	ASSSGGGQKETQY
TRBV7-2	few	TRBJ2-7	ASSLAGERSEQY
TRBV5-5	few	TRBJ2-2	ASSLSPGQGASIGELF
TRBV7-2	.	TRBJ1-1	ASNQQRANTEAF
TRBV29-1	.	TRBJ2-5	SAVARGHQETQY
TRBV7-2	few	TRBJ1-2	ASSLAGGSGYT
TRBV29-1	.	TRBJ1-2	SVELIEDYGCT
TRBV7-2	.	TRBJ2-3	ASSSLKGDTQY
TRBV7-2	.	TRBJ1-6	ASRKLGGFDSPLH
TRBV7-8	.	TRBJ2-7	ASSLSPIYEQY
TRBV20-1	.	TRBJ2-5	SVKLAGGLETQY
TRBV6-1	.	TRBJ2-5	ASSVGGVEETQY
TRBV28	.	TRBJ2-7	ASLPGQGRSYEQY
TRBV28	many	TRBJ2-7	ASSIGQSYEQY
TRBV7-9	few	TRBJ1-2	ASSLGPTGSFGYT
TRBV27	.	TRBJ2-3	ASGGLAGTDTQY
TRBV30	.	TRBJ2-1	AWALGRVSEQF
TRBV7-2	.	TRBJ1-2	ASTQGSYGYT
TRBV5-1	few	TRBJ1-6	ASSLEPGHVNSPLH